The present TCR beta chain was sequenced within a study of T cells in Graves' hyperthyroidism and ophthalmopathy. Study observations and caveats: Ophthalmopathy, as predicted by the model, came a median about six months after the prediction.

Amplified TCR beta CDR3 regions derived from RNA transcripts. HTBI primers were used for first-round RT-PCR of the TCR CDR3. A single record per CDR3 protein comes from TCRdb applying MiXCR to the multiplex PCR reads. The table records 600,000 or so distinct CDR3 sequences, 13% to 15% of them present only once. This clonotype was counted at least ten times. The antigen is undetermined. Germline CDR1 and CDR2: SGHNT and YENEEA. V shed 5 bases and J shed 6 bases, with 14 bases lying between them. This CDR3 region has 14 residues. Uncontrolled infections, other autoimmune diseases, pregnancy or lactation led to exclusion of patients. Each diagnosis drew on symptoms, thyroxine, TRAb, thyroid ultrasound and orbital computed tomography findings.

This rearrangement joins TRBV11-3 to TRBJ2-1, with TRBD2 as a possible D gene (5 bases). Source material: blood. The TCR was taken from a woman younger than 30 with Graves' ophthalmopathy. CDR3 sequence: CASSPRALGNEQFF. CDR3 nucleotides: TGTGCCAGCAGCCCGCGGGCCCTCGGCAATGAGCAGTTCTTC.